The subject of this entry is one T cell receptor (beta chain). Its antigen remains unknown. This specimen belongs to a study of cytomegalovirus exposure and HLA in healthy donors. General study findings and limits: When a later analysis compared HLA-associated TCR beta chains with equally common others, the HLA-associated chains turned out to be more clonally expanded and to have lower generation probabilities. Reports indicated that the classifier achieved high specificity and sensitivity in diagnosing cytomegalovirus status. Later, an analysis found that common viral pathogens appeared to be linked with several of the most significant clusters.

PCR involved 60 Vbeta and 13 Jbeta primers. The assay was immunoSEQ multiplex PCR, and TCRdb's table has in-frame clones only and misses some. Of a few hundred thousand clones in the sample, 65% to 90% are singletons; the top ten hold 1.1% to 1.5%. The sequenced material came from PBMCs. This clonotype was obtained from a girl under 18 in good health and CMV-seronegative.

The DNA for the CDR3 is TGCAGCGTTGGGCAGGGGCTCACTGAAGCTTTCTTT. As protein: CSVGQGLTEAFF. This rearrangement joins TRBV29-1 to TRBJ1-1, with D possibly matching TRBD1 (6 bases). Germline V gives CDR1 SQVTM, CDR2 ANQGSEA. The ends were cut back, 4 bases at V and 4 bases at J, with 10 bases in the middle. This CDR3 is 12 amino acids long.